This T cell receptor beta chain was captured by sequencing in a study of identical twins. This clonotype was seen a few times. TCRdb used MiXCR to reprocess the 5' RACE reads, holding one entry per CDR3 protein. The sample includes 640,000 or so distinct CDR3 sequences, roughly 6% seen only once; the top ten take 1.5% to 2%. Everyone who gave samples was a healthy Caucasian. V was shortened by 2 bases and J by 5 bases, with 10 bases between the two germline ends. Germline V gene sequence: CDR1 MNHEY, CDR2 SVGEGT. CDR3 length equals 14 residues. The receptor comes from a young man in good health. Sequenced input: naive T cells sorted from blood. This chain joins TRBV6-2 or TRBV6-3 and TRBJ1-5; D is unclear. This CDR3 reads CASSYRVTDQPQHF. CDR3 bases: TGTGCCAGCAGTTACAGGGTTACAGATCAGCCCCAGCATTTT.